The sequence of this T cell receptor beta chain was determined in a study of T cells expressing NK-cell markers. About the study: Repertoire data for TCR beta were derived from sorted T cells (CD3+CD56+NKG2C+, CD3+CD56+NKG2C- and CD3+CD56-NKG2C+). General study results and limits: Among CD8+ T cells from five or six donors, dominant NKG2C+ clonotypes accounted for about 1.0-7.0%.

As regards this clonotype: Its specificity is unknown.

TCRdb derives one entry per CDR3 protein from the 5' RACE reads, leaving out DNA. The sample totals 300,000 to 450,000 distinct CDR3 sequences. The germline V gene has CDR1 SGHRS and CDR2 YFSETQ. The CDR3 contains 16 residues. The sequencing input was blood T cells: a sorted CD56 or NKG2C T cell subset, CD4+ or CD8+ T cells, or bulk PBMC T cells (not recorded which). This clonotype was obtained from a man aged 18-69 years in good health. V gene TRBV5-1 combines with J gene TRBJ2-1; as DNA is missing, the TRBD1 call by TCRdb cannot be tested. This CDR3 is CASNPTLSLGGNEQFF.